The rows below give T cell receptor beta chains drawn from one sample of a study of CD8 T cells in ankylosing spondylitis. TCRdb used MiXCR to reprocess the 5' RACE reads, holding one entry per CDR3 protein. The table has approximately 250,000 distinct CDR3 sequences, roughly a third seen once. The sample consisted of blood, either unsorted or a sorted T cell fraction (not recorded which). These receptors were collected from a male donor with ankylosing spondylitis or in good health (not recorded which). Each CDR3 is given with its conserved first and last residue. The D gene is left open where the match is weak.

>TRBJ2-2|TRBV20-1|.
CSARRGGPNTGELFF
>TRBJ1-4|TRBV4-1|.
CASSQTGTTNEKLFF
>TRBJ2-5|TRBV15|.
CATSGEDRQETQYF
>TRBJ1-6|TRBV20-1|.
CSARVSSYNSPLHF
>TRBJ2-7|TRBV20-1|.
CSARDAGYEQYF
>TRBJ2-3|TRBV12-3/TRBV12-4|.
CASSPSVRGDTQYF
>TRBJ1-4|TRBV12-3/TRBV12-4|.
CASSLRLYNEKLFF
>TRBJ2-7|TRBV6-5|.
CASSYGGPSFEQYF
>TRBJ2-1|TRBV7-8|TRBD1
CASSSVDRARHNEQFF
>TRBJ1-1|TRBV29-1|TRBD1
CSVPQGGTEAFF
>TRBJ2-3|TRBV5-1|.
CASSAGHGVATQYF
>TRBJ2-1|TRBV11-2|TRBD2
CASSLLTSGGWNEQFF
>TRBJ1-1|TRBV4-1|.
CASSQVGGLNTEAFF
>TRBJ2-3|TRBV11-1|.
CASSSRDGTQYF
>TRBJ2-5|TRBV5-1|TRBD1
CASGPGQAKETQYF